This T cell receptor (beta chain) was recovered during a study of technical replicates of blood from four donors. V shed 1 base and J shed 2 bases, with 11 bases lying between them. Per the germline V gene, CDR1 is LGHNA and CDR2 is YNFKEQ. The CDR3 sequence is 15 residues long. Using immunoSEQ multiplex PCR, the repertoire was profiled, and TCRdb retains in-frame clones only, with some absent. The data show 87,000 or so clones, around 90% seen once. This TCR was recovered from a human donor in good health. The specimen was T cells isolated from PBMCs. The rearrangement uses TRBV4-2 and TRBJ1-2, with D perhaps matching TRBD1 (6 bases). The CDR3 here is CASSQGQAGNYGYTF. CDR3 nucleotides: TGTGCCAGCAGCCAAGGACAGGCGGGCAACTATGGCTACACCTTC.